The 31 T cell receptor beta chains below come from one sample, sequenced in a study of CD4+ T cells in melanoma. Method: immunoSEQ multiplex PCR; TCRdb's copy keeps in-frame clones and lacks some. The table records about 55,000 clones, roughly 69% of them present only once. The source material was tumor tissue. The origin of the receptors is a human donor with melanoma.

The V and J genes are TRBV19 and TRBJ1-1; D unresolved. Per germline, CDR1 LNHDA and CDR2 SQIVND (reference sequence). The germline V and J ends were trimmed by 1 base and 4 bases, with 7 bases remaining between them. CDR3 length equals 13 residues. CDR3 sequence: CASSIGSSTEAFF. The CDR3 nucleotides are TGTGCCAGTAGTATAGGGAGCTCCACTGAAGCTTTCTTT.

The rearrangement joins TRBV6-5 to TRBJ1-2; D not certain. V was cut by 2 bases and J by 7 bases, with 8 bases left in between. The CDR3 spans 12 residues. Germline V lookup: CDR1 MNHEY, CDR2 SVGAGI. CDR3 in amino acids: CASSYDSSGYTF. The CDR3 coding sequence is TGTGCCAGCAGTTACGATTCCAGTGGCTACACCTTC.

The chain is built from TRBV9 and TRBJ2-3; maybe TRBD1 (6 bases). CDR1 and CDR2 (germline): SGDLS, YYNGEE. Trimming took 4 bases from V and 3 from J, leaving 15 bases between them. This CDR3 is 15 amino acids long. This CDR3 is CASSPTGIVTDTQYF. In DNA form, the CDR3 reads TGTGCCAGCAGCCCAACAGGGATCGTTACAGATACGCAGTATTTT.

The chain joins TRBV9 to TRBJ2-5, with D perhaps matching TRBD1 (6 bases). This CDR3 is built from 12 residues. Trimming pared 5 bases from V and 3 bases from J, leaving 8 bases between. CDR1 is SGDLS and CDR2 is YYNGEE in the germline V gene. This CDR3 reads CASSRTEETQYF. In DNA, the CDR3 is TGTGCCAGCAGTAGGACAGAAGAGACCCAGTACTTC.

This clone counts as medium-sized (0.01 to 0.1%). The rearrangement joins TRBV28 to TRBJ1-1; no clear D gene. CDR1 is MDHEN, CDR2 SYDVKM, per germline. V was cut by 6 bases and J by 4 bases, with 12 bases left in between. The CDR3 totals 13 residues. CDR3 in amino acids: CASSPSGSTEAFF. In DNA, the CDR3 is TGTGCCAGCAGCCCCTCGGGAAGCACTGAAGCTTTCTTT.

This chain connects TRBV30 to TRBJ1-2; D is undetermined. Germline V lookup: CDR1 GTSNPN, CDR2 SVGIG (reference sequence). The CDR3 runs to 12 residues. V gave up 4 bases and J gave up 4 bases, with 10 bases separating them. Here the CDR3 DNA reads TGTGCCTGGATCTCGGGCAGCTATGGCTACACCTTC. This gives the protein CAWISGSYGYTF.

This clone counts as medium-sized. The rearrangement joins TRBV9 to TRBJ1-2, with 7 bases lining up with TRBD1. J was trimmed by 2 bases and V by 3 bases; bases with no gene match: 7. CDR1 is SGDLS and CDR2 is YYNGEE in the germline V gene. This CDR3 contains 15 residues. The CDR3 nucleotides read TGTGCCAGCAGCGGCCACAGGGGTTCAAACTATGGCTACACCTTC. It yields the protein CASSGHRGSNYGYTF.

The rearrangement uses TRBV7-9 and TRBJ1-4; D unresolved. Trimming removed 1 base at V and 7 bases at J, with 4 bases between. Looked up from germline, CDR1 is SEHNR and CDR2 is FQNEAQ (reference sequence). The CDR3 spans 12 residues. The CDR3 sequence is CASSLVLEKLFF. The CDR3 region has the DNA TGTGCCAGCAGCTTAGTCCTTGAAAAACTGTTTTTT. The full variable domain, in which reference TRBV7-9 and TRBJ1-4 provide the parts outside the CDR3, is DTGVSQNPRHKITKRGQNVTFRCDPISEHNRLYWYRQTLGQGPEFLTYFQNEAQLEKSRLLSDRFSAERPKGSFSTLEIQRTEQGDSAMYLCASSLVLEKLFFGSGTQLSVL.

The chain employs TRBV18 and TRBJ1-1, with 8 bases lining up with TRBD1. Germline CDR1 and CDR2: KGHSH and LQKENI. The length of the CDR3 is 18 residues. V trimming: 5 bases; J trimming: 1 base; junction bases outside the gene matches: 15. The CDR3 sequence: CASSYKQGVQASNTEAFF. DNA of the CDR3: TGTGCCAGCTCATATAAACAGGGGGTACAAGCCTCGAACACTGAAGCTTTCTTT.

This clone was counted once. The V call is TRBV7-3, the J call TRBJ1-1; the D is unclear. The CDR3 extends over 17 amino acids. Trimming stripped 2 bases from V and 0 bases from J, with 16 bases between. Looked up from germline, CDR1 is SGHTA and CDR2 is FQGTGA. DNA of the CDR3: TGTGCCAGCAGCTTATTCGGCGGGTCAGGCATGAACACTGAAGCTTTCTTT. Amino acids: CASSLFGGSGMNTEAFF. The full variable domain, with the rest looked up from reference TRBV7-3 and TRBJ1-1, is GAGVSQTPSNKVTEKGKYVELRCDPISGHTALYWYRQSLGQGPEFLIYFQGTGAADDSGLPNDRFFAVRPEGSVSTLKIQRTERGDSAVYLCASSLFGGSGMNTEAFFGQGTRLTVV.

CDR3 residues: CASSLANREKLFF. Here the CDR3 DNA reads TGTGCCAGCAGCTTAGCTAATAGGGAAAAACTGTTTTTT. The chain links TRBV7-6 to TRBJ1-4, with D uncertain. V was clipped by 0 bases and J by 8 bases, with 7 bases between them. CDR3 length: 13 residues. Per germline, CDR1 SGHVS and CDR2 FNYEAQ. The full variable domain, in which reference TRBV7-6 and TRBJ1-4 provide the parts outside the CDR3, is GAGVSQSPRYKVTKRGQDVALRCDPISGHVSLYWYRQALGQGPEFLTYFNYEAQQDKSGLPNDRFSAERPEGSISTLTIQRTEQRDSAMYRCASSLANREKLFFGSGTQLSVL.

With respect to this clone: At one end the junction does not follow the germline gene, possibly because of a read error. This CDR3 is also generated by other DNA sequences in the sample. The CDR3 region has the DNA TGTGCCAGCAGTGAAGCGCTGGACAGTACCTATGAGCAGTACTTC. Its translation is CASSEALDSTYEQYF. V gene TRBV6-1 combines with J gene TRBJ2-7; D possibly corresponds to TRBD1 (6 bases). The CDR3 is 15 amino acids. The V gene's germline CDR1 is MNHNS and CDR2 SASEGT.

The chain uses TRBV7-3 and TRBJ1-2; D ambiguous. V gave up 3 bases and J gave up 2 bases, with 7 bases separating them. The CDR3 runs to 13 residues. The germline gives CDR1 SGHTA, CDR2 FQGTGA. The CDR3 spells CASSFERNYGYTF. The CDR3, as DNA: TGTGCCAGCAGCTTCGAACGAAACTATGGCTACACCTTC. The full variable domain, rest sourced from reference TRBV7-3 and TRBJ1-2, is GAGVSQTPSNKVTEKGKYVELRCDPISGHTALYWYRQSLGQGPEFLIYFQGTGAADDSGLPNDRFFAVRPEGSVSTLKIQRTERGDSAVYLCASSFERNYGYTFGSGTRLTVV.

A single count supports this clone. V and J are TRBV7-6 and TRBJ1-1; a possible D gene is TRBD1 (6 bases). The germline CDR1 and CDR2 sequences are SGHVS and FNYEAQ. V lost 8 bases and J 4 bases, leaving 14 bases between the germline ends. CDR3 length equals 13 residues. In DNA form, the CDR3 reads TGTGCCAGCCTTAGGGGGTTAGGCACTGAAGCTTTCTTT. Protein: CASLRGLGTEAFF.

The chain carries TRBV6-5 and TRBJ1-1, with 7 positions matching TRBD1. V trimming: 5 bases; J trimming: 1 base; junction bases outside the gene matches: 1. This CDR3 comprises 13 residues. CDR1 is MNHEY and CDR2 is SVGAGI in the germline V gene. The CDR3 here is CASSHRGNTEAFF. The DNA of the CDR3 is TGTGCCAGCAGTCACAGGGGGAACACTGAAGCTTTCTTT.

The chain uses TRBV13 and TRBJ1-2, with a weak D call TRBD1 (5 bases). Germline assignment: CDR1 PRHDT and CDR2 FYEKMQ (reference sequence). V was shortened by 5 bases and J by 8 bases, with 15 bases between the two germline ends. The CDR3 covers 13 residues. The CDR3 DNA reads as TGTGCCAGCAGCGGCCAGGGCGTTGGAGGCTACACCTTC. This encodes CASSGQGVGGYTF.

The rearrangement links TRBV11-2 to TRBJ2-7; a possible D gene is TRBD2 (5 bases). The CDR3 has 15 residues. Germline loops: CDR1 SGHAT, CDR2 FQNNGV. V dropped 6 bases and J dropped 3 bases, with 18 bases sitting between them. CDR3 residues: CASSLRRSGYYEQYF. The CDR3 region has the DNA TGTGCCAGCAGTTTAAGACGGTCGGGGTACTACGAGCAGTACTTC.

The chain couples TRBV19 to TRBJ2-5; D is uncertain. Germline V gives CDR1 LNHDA, CDR2 SQIVND (reference sequence). The germline V and J ends were trimmed by 11 bases and 4 bases, with 20 bases remaining between them. There are 14 residues in the CDR3. The CDR3, as DNA: TGTGCCTCCTCGGGCTCGGCAGGTGGAGAGACCCAGTACTTC. This encodes CASSGSAGGETQYF.

The chain employs TRBV28 and TRBJ1-5; TRBD1 might be the D (5 bases). The germline gives CDR1 MDHEN, CDR2 SYDVKM. V lost 7 bases to trimming and J lost 9 bases, with 16 bases between them. This CDR3 region has 13 residues. The CDR3 region is CASKTEGRSPQHF. The DNA for the CDR3 is TGTGCCAGCAAGACAGAGGGCCGATCGCCCCAGCATTTT. Looking up the rest from reference TRBV28 and TRBJ1-5 gives the full variable domain: DVKVTQSSRYLVKRTGEKVFLECVQDMDHENMFWYRQDPGLGLRLIYFSYDVKMKEKGDIPEGYSVSREKKERFSLILESASTNQTSMYLCASKTEGRSPQHFGDGTRLSIL.

This chain links TRBV15 with TRBJ2-2, with 8 bases identical to TRBD2. This CDR3 spans 17 amino acids. Losses at the gene ends were 0 bases for V and 5 bases for J; bases not matched to a gene: 8. Germline V gene data show CDR1 as LNHNV and CDR2 as YYDKDF (reference sequence). The CDR3 is CATSRDLGGALTGELFF. For the CDR3, the DNA is TGTGCCACCAGCAGAGATCTCGGGGGGGCCTTAACCGGGGAGCTGTTTTTT.

This clone is termed medium-sized. The chain couples TRBV16 to TRBJ1-2; D remains unclear. V lost 3 bases and J lost 4, with 12 bases in between. Germline V CDR1 and CDR2: KGHSY, FQNENV. The CDR3 extends over 14 amino acids. DNA of the CDR3: TGTGCCAGCAGCCACAGGTGGGAGAGCTATGGCTACACCTTC. Translating it yields CASSHRWESYGYTF.

This clone was observed a few times. The J gene is TRBJ1-2, the V gene TRBV5-1; D is perhaps TRBD1 (5 bases). Deletions cut 1 base from V and 0 bases from J, with 13 bases between. CDR3 length: 16 residues. CDR1 and CDR2 (germline): SGHRS, YFSETQ. CDR3 DNA sequence: TGCGCCAGCAGCTTGATTATAGGGGAAGCTAACTATGGCTACACCTTC. Amino acid sequence: CASSLIIGEANYGYTF. The full variable domain, in which reference TRBV5-1 and TRBJ1-2 provide the parts outside the CDR3, is KAGVTQTPRYLIKTRGQQVTLSCSPISGHRSVSWYQQTPGQGLQFLFEYFSETQRNKGNFPGRFSGRQFSNSRSEMNVSTLELGDSALYLCASSLIIGEANYGYTFGSGTRLTVV.

This chain uses TRBV10-3 with TRBJ2-7; D not resolved. Trimming stripped 5 bases from V and 1 base from J, with 15 bases between. The germline V gene encodes CDR1 ENHRY and CDR2 SYGVKD. The CDR3 spans 15 residues. The CDR3 DNA is TGTGCCATCAGTTTGGAGCCAGATAAGTCCTACGAGCAGTACTTC. Its translation: CAISLEPDKSYEQYF.

The V call is TRBV2, the J call TRBJ2-2; D may be TRBD2 (7 bases). The germline V and J ends were trimmed by 2 bases and 2 bases, with 12 bases remaining between them. CDR1 is SNHLY and CDR2 is FYNNEI in the germline V gene. The CDR3 consists of 16 residues. CDR3 region: CASSERGASNTGELFF. The CDR3 DNA reads TGTGCCAGCAGTGAACGGGGGGCCAGTAACACCGGGGAGCTGTTTTTT.

This chain joins TRBV30 and TRBJ2-7; no definite D call. Germline CDR1 and CDR2: GTSNPN and SVGIG (reference sequence). Deletions cut 4 bases from V and 3 bases from J, with 10 bases between. This CDR3 has 12 residues. The CDR3: CAWTGSGYEQYF. For the CDR3, the DNA is TGTGCCTGGACTGGTTCGGGCTACGAGCAGTACTTC.

This clone showed up many times. The V gene is TRBV5-4, the J gene TRBJ2-6; a possible D gene is TRBD2 (5 bases). V lost 0 bases and J 4 bases, leaving 8 bases between the germline ends. Germline CDR1 and CDR2: SGHNT and YYREEE (reference sequence). CDR3 length equals 15 residues. CDR3 sequence reads: CASSLGGIGANVLTF. In nucleotides, the CDR3 is TGTGCCAGCAGCTTGGGAGGGATCGGGGCCAACGTCCTGACTTTC.

This clone has only a few counts. The chain links TRBV7-9 to TRBJ1-6, with no clear D. The germline gives CDR1 SEHNR, CDR2 FQNEAQ (reference sequence). Trimming left V 0 bases short and J 7 bases short, with 1 base between. This CDR3 is 12 amino acids long. In DNA, the CDR3 is TGTGCCAGCAGCTTAGCGAATTCACCCCTCCACTTT. The encoded protein is CASSLANSPLHF.

The V gene is TRBV6-5, the J gene TRBJ1-1; D may be TRBD1 (5 bases). With 10 bases removed from V and 1 base from J, the gap between germline ends came to 19 bases. The CDR3 length is 15 residues. CDR1 and CDR2 (germline): MNHEY, SVGAGI. CDR3 sequence (DNA): TGTGCCACCTCCCCGGGGGTATACGGGAACACTGAAGCTTTCTTT. Translated: CATSPGVYGNTEAFF.

This clone was observed a handful of times. This chain joins TRBV9 and TRBJ2-1; D is ambiguous. The ends were cut back, 6 bases at V and 8 bases at J, with 18 bases in the middle. Germline V lookup: CDR1 SGDLS, CDR2 YYNGEE. The CDR3 contains 14 residues. In DNA, the CDR3 is TGTGCCAGCACCCGAGGTGGGCGGTCGGATGAGCAGTTCTTC. It specifies CASTRGGRSDEQFF.

This clone came up once. The chain links TRBV7-3 to TRBJ2-7; weak D call: TRBD2 (6 bases). CDR1 and CDR2 (germline): SGHTA, FQGTGA. This CDR3 has 14 residues. With 5 bases removed from V and 1 base from J, the gap between germline ends came to 12 bases. CDR3 coding DNA: TGTGCCAGCAGCCCCTGGGGAGGTTCCTACGAGCAGTACTTC. Residues: CASSPWGGSYEQYF.

The genes are TRBV4-3 and TRBJ1-2, with TRBD1 as a possible D gene (5 bases). Germline V gene data show CDR1 as LGHNA and CDR2 as YSLEER. The V and J ends lost 1 base and 6 bases respectively, with 21 bases between them. The CDR3 sequence is 17 residues long. DNA of the CDR3: TGCGCCAGCAGCCAAGCCCTCGGGGGGTTCCTATGGGATGGCTACACCTTC. This gives the protein CASSQALGGFLWDGYTF.